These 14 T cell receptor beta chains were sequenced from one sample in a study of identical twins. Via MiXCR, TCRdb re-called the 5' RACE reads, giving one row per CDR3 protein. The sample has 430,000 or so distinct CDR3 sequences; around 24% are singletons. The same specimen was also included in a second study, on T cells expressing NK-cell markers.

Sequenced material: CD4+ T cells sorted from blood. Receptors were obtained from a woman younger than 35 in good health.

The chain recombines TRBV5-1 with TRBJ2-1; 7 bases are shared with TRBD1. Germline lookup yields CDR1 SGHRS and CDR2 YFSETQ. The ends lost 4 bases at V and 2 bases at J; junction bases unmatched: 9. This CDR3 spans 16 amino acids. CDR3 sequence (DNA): TGCGCCAGCAGCAACTCCTTAGGGGGCGCCTACAATGAGCAGTTCTTC. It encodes CASSNSLGGAYNEQFF.

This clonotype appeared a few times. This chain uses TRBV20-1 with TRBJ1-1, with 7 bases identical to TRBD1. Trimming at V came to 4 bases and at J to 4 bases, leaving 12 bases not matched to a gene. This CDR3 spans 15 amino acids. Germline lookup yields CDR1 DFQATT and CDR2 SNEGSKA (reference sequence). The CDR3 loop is CSANNPTTGRTEAFF. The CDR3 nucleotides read TGCAGTGCTAATAACCCCACGACAGGGCGCACTGAAGCTTTCTTT.

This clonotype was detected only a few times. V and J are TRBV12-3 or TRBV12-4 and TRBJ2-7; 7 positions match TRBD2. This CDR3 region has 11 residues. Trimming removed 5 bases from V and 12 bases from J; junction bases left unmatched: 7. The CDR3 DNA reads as TGTGCCAGCAGTCTCACTAGCGAACCGTACTTC. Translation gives CASSLTSEPYF.

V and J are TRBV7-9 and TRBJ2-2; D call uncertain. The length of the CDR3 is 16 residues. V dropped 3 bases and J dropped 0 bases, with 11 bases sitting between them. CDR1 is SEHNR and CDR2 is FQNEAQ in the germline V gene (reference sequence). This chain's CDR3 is CASSLAGHANTGELFF. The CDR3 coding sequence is TGTGCCAGCAGCTTGGCCGGGCACGCGAACACCGGGGAGCTGTTTTTT.

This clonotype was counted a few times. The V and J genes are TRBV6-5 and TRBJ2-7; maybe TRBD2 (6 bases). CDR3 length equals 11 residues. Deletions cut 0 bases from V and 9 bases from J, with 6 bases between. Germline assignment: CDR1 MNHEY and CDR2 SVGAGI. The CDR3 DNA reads TGTGCCAGCAGTTACTCCGGGGGGCAGTACTTC. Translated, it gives CASSYSGGQYF.

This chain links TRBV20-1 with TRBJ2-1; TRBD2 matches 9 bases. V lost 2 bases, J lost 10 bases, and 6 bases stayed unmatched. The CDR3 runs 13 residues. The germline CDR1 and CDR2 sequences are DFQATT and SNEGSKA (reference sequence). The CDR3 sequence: CSARQAGGNEQFF. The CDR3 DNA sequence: TGCAGTGCTAGACAAGCGGGGGGCAACGAGCAGTTCTTC.

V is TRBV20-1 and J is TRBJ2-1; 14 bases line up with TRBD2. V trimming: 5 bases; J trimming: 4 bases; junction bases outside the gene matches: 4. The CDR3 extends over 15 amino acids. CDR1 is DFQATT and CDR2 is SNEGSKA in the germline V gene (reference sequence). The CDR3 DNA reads TGCAGTGCTGCCGGGACTAGCGGGGGATACAATGAGCAGTTCTTC. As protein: CSAAGTSGGYNEQFF.

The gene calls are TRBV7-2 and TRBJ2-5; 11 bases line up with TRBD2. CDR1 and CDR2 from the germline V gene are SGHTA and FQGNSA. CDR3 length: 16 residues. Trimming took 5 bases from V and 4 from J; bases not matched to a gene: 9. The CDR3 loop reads CASSRETSGTRETQYF. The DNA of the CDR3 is TGTGCCAGCAGCCGGGAGACTAGCGGGACCCGAGAGACCCAGTACTTC.

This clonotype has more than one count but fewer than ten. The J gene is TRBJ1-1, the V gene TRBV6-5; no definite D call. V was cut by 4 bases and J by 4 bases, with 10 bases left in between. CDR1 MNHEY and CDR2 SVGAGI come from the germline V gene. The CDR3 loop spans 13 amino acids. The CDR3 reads CASSFDYGTEAFF. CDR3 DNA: TGTGCCAGCAGTTTTGACTACGGCACTGAAGCTTTCTTT.

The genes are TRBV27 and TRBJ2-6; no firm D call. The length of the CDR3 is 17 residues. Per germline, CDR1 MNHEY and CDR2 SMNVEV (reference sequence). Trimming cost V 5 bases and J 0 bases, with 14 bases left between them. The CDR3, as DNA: TGTGCCAGCAGTCAATCCCATCTTTACTCTGGGGCCAACGTCCTGACTTTC. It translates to CASSQSHLYSGANVLTF.

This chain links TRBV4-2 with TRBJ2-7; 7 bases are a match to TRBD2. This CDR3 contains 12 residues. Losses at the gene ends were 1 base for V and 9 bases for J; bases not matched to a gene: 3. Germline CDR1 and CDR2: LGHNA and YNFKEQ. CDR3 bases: TGTGCCAGCAGCCAAGGGGGGGGGTGGCAGTACTTC. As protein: CASSQGGGWQYF.

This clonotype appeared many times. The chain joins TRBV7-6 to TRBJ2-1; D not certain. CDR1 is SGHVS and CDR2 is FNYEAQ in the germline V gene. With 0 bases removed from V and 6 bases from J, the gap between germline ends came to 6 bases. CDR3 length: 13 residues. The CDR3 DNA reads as TGTGCCAGCAGCTTAGCGCTGGCCAATGAGCAGTTCTTC. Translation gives CASSLALANEQFF.

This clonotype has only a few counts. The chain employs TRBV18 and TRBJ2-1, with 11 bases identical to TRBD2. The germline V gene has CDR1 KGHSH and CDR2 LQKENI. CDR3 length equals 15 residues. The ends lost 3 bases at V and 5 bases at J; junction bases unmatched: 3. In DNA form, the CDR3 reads TGTGCCAGCTCACCTCGACTAGCGGGAAACAATGAGCAGTTCTTC. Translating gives CASSPRLAGNNEQFF.

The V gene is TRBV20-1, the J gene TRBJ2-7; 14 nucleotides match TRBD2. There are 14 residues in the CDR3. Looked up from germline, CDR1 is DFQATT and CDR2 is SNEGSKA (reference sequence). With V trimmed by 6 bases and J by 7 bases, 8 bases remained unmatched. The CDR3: CSAIGTSGSEEQYF. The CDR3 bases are TGCAGTGCCATCGGGACTAGCGGGAGTGAAGAGCAGTACTTC.